Below are 16 T cell receptor beta chains sequenced from a single sample in a study of T-cell reconstitution after alpha-beta-depleted transplantation in children. Unique molecular identifiers were used to barcode this TCRbeta library. A single record per CDR3 protein comes from TCRdb applying MiXCR to the PCR reads. The sample has some 590,000 distinct CDR3 sequences, about 10% seen once. The material was PBMCs from the stem cell graft donor, obtained from the stem cell graft. These receptors all stem from a human donor who donated a stem cell graft to a child with acute myeloid leukemia.

The chain joins TRBV7-3 to TRBJ2-2; a possible D gene is TRBD1 (5 bases). The CDR3 sequence is 13 residues long. V was shortened by 6 bases and J by 3 bases, with 8 bases between the two germline ends. Germline loops: CDR1 SGHTA, CDR2 FQGTGA. The CDR3, as DNA: TGTGCCAGCAGATCCAGGGACACCGGGGAGCTGTTTTTT. Translation: CASRSRDTGELFF. Combining the CDR3 with reference TRBV7-3 and TRBJ2-2 gives the whole variable domain GAGVSQTPSNKVTEKGKYVELRCDPISGHTALYWYRQSLGQGPEFLIYFQGTGAADDSGLPNDRFFAVRPEGSVSTLKIQRTERGDSAVYLCASRSRDTGELFFGEGSRLTVL.

This clonotype was seen many times. This chain links TRBV7-8 with TRBJ2-3; TRBD1 matches at 9 bases. CDR3 length: 20 residues. V was pared by 5 bases and J by 0 bases, with 18 bases of the junction left unmatched. Germline values: CDR1 SGHVS, CDR2 FQNEAQ. CDR3 amino acids: CASSHGLGTGMRSSTDTQYF. Here the CDR3 DNA reads TGTGCCAGCAGCCACGGACTGGGGACAGGGATGCGATCTAGCACAGATACGCAGTATTTT.

This clonotype was picked up a small number of times. This chain connects TRBV6-5 to TRBJ2-5, with TRBD1 identical over 8 bases. Looked up from germline, CDR1 is MNHEY and CDR2 is SVGAGI. The CDR3 runs to 17 residues. V gave up 1 base and J gave up 4 bases; unmatched junction bases: 11. The CDR3 nucleotides read TGTGCCAGCAGTTACTTCCCCCGGACAGGGAATACAGAGACCCAGTACTTC. The encoded protein is CASSYFPRTGNTETQYF.

A few counts support this clonotype. The chain joins TRBV3-1 to TRBJ2-2, with D hard to call. Trimming pared 6 bases from V and 8 bases from J, leaving 10 bases between. Per germline, CDR1 LGHDT and CDR2 YNNKEL (reference sequence). The CDR3 is made up of 12 amino acids. CDR3 DNA: TGTGCCAGCAGTCGGTGGCAGGGGGAGCTGTTTTTT. Translation: CASSRWQGELFF.

The V gene is TRBV7-9, the J gene TRBJ2-1; unclear D gene. The V and J ends lost 4 bases and 2 bases respectively, with 15 bases between them. CDR3 length: 16 amino acids. Looked up from germline, CDR1 is SEHNR and CDR2 is FQNEAQ (reference sequence). CDR3 nucleotide sequence: TGTGCCAGCAGCTCTATGGTCTTAAAGGCCTACAATGAGCAGTTCTTC. Protein product: CASSSMVLKAYNEQFF.

CDR3 in amino acids: CASSRTRNNEQFF. In nucleotides, the CDR3 is TGTGCCAGCAGCCGGACTAGAAACAATGAGCAGTTCTTC. The rearrangement uses TRBV27 and TRBJ2-1; 7 bases agree with TRBD2. The CDR3 extends over 13 amino acids. Germline V gives CDR1 MNHEY, CDR2 SMNVEV (reference sequence). Trimming cost V 6 bases and J 5 bases; bases outside gene matches: 4.

This clonotype was picked up a small number of times. The V gene is TRBV30, the J gene TRBJ2-1; D is undetermined. Trimming removed 0 bases at V and 6 bases at J, with 12 bases between. The CDR3 extends over 14 amino acids. Germline lookup yields CDR1 GTSNPN and CDR2 SVGIG (reference sequence). This chain's CDR3 is CAWSVWASSNEQFF. The CDR3 DNA is TGTGCCTGGAGTGTATGGGCTAGTTCCAATGAGCAGTTCTTC.

This clonotype was observed at least ten times. V is TRBV20-1 and J is TRBJ2-1; no clear D. CDR1 is DFQATT, CDR2 SNEGSKA, per germline (reference sequence). V shed 3 bases and J shed 11 bases, with 11 bases lying between them. The CDR3 is 11 amino acids. The CDR3 region is CSARDPPKQFF. In nucleotides, the CDR3 is TGCAGTGCTAGGGACCCCCCTAAGCAGTTCTTC.

This clonotype has ten or more counts. This sequence joins TRBV7-2 and TRBJ2-3; 9 bases agree with TRBD1. The ends lost 5 bases at V and 13 bases at J; junction bases unmatched: 10. The CDR3 has 13 residues. Germline V gene lookup returns CDR1 SGHTA and CDR2 FQGNSA. The DNA of the CDR3 is TGTGCCAGCAGCCAGGCAGGGACAGGGCTGGAGTATTTT. This gives the protein CASSQAGTGLEYF.

This chain connects TRBV28 to TRBJ2-5; TRBD2 might be the D (6 bases). With 6 bases removed from V and 3 bases from J, the gap between germline ends came to 11 bases. The germline gives CDR1 MDHEN, CDR2 SYDVKM. This CDR3 is 13 amino acids long. The CDR3 bases are TGTGCCAGCAGCCAACCGGGGGAAGAGACCCAGTACTTC. It encodes CASSQPGEETQYF.

V usage is TRBV7-9 and J usage is TRBJ2-3; D may be TRBD1 (5 bases). Per germline, CDR1 SEHNR and CDR2 FQNEAQ (reference sequence). Deletions cut 5 bases from V and 0 bases from J, with 12 bases between. This CDR3 has 15 residues. DNA for the CDR3: TGTGCCAGCAGCCCGACAGCCACTAGCACAGATACGCAGTATTTT. Encoded protein: CASSPTATSTDTQYF.

V usage is TRBV29-1 and J usage is TRBJ1-2; tentative D call: TRBD1 (5 bases). Germline CDR1 and CDR2: SQVTM and ANQGSEA. The CDR3 covers 15 residues. V was clipped by 2 bases and J by 2 bases, with 15 bases between them. CDR3: CSVELDTEGNYGYTF. CDR3 sequence (DNA): TGCAGCGTTGAATTGGACACCGAAGGCAACTATGGCTACACCTTC.

CDR3 nucleotide sequence: TGTGCCAGCAGTTTATCGGTGGACTCAAATCAAGATCAGTTCTTC. This gives the protein CASSLSVDSNQDQFF. This chain links TRBV27 with TRBJ2-1; D might be TRBD2 (5 bases). V shed 0 bases and J shed 13 bases, with 19 bases lying between them. The CDR3 loop spans 15 amino acids. Germline CDR1 MNHEY, CDR2 SMNVEV (reference sequence).

The V and J genes are TRBV7-8 and TRBJ2-1; no clear D gene. V was trimmed by 4 bases and J by 0 bases, leaving 16 bases between them. The CDR3 extends over 17 amino acids. The V gene's germline CDR1 is SGHVS and CDR2 FQNEAQ. The CDR3 sequence is CASSSQVGISSYNEQFF. In nucleotides, the CDR3 is TGTGCCAGCAGCTCCCAGGTGGGGATAAGCTCCTACAATGAGCAGTTCTTC.

CDR3 bases: TGTGCCAGCCATACTAGGCAACAAGAGACCCAGTACTTC. It codes for CASHTRQQETQYF. The chain has TRBV10-3 and TRBJ2-5, with D tentatively TRBD2 (5 bases). V gave up 10 bases and J gave up 2 bases, with 14 bases separating them. Germline assignment: CDR1 ENHRY and CDR2 SYGVKD. This CDR3 has 13 residues.

This clonotype showed up many times. The V call is TRBV29-1, the J call TRBJ2-5; TRBD2 agrees at 11 bases. This CDR3 comprises 17 residues. V lost 1 base to trimming and J lost 5 bases; unmatched junction nucleotides: 12. CDR1 is SQVTM, CDR2 ANQGSEA, per germline. CDR3 nucleotides: TGCAGCGTTGAAGGGCTAGCGGGAGGCTCACCCCGGGAGACCCAGTACTTC. Protein product: CSVEGLAGGSPRETQYF.